This T cell receptor (beta chain) was sequenced during a study of T cell changes during pregnancy in multiple sclerosis. Only in-frame clones appear in the TCRdb table, and some are missing; sequencing was by immunoSEQ multiplex PCR. The sample has 58,000 or so clones; 80% to 90% are singletons. Germline V CDR1 and CDR2: MNHNY, SVGAGI (reference sequence). Trimming took 6 bases from V and 5 from J, leaving 13 bases between them. The CDR3 spans 13 residues. This clone was found many times. The chain links TRBV6-6 to TRBJ1-1; D perhaps matches TRBD1 (6 bases). The receptor comes from a female donor with multiple sclerosis, enrolled in a pregnancy study. This specimen was CD4+ T cells from peripheral blood mononuclear cells, taken in the third trimester of pregnancy. The CDR3 spells CASSPQGHTEAFF. For the CDR3, the DNA is TGTGCCAGCAGCCCTCAGGGGCATACTGAAGCTTTCTTT.